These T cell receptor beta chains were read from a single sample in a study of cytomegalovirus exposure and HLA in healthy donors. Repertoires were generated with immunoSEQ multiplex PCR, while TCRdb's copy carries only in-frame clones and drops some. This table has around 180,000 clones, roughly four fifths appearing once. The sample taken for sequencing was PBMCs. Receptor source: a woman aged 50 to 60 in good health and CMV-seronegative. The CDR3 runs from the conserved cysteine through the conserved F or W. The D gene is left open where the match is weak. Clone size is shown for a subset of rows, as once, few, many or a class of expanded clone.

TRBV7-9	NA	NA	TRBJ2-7	TGTGCCAGCAGCTTCGGGGGAACTGAGCAGTACTTC	CASSFGGTEQYF
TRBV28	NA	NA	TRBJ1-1	TGTGCCACATGGCAACCTAACACTGAAGCTTTCTTT	CATWQPNTEAFF
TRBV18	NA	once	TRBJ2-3	TGTGCCAGCTCACCACCGCGGGGGCCGGACACAGATACGCAGTATTTT	CASSPPRGPDTDTQYF
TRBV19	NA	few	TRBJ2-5	TGTGCCAGTAGTATTCCGGGAATAGAGACCCAGTACTTC	CASSIPGIETQYF
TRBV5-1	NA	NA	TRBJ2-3	TGCGCCAGCAGCTTGTCGGTCAGGGTGGGCACAGATACGCAGTATTTT	CASSLSVRVGTDTQYF
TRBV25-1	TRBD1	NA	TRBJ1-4	TGTGCCAGCAGTGAAGGGTCGACAGGGGGCCCGGAAAAACTGTTTTTT	CASSEGSTGGPEKLFF
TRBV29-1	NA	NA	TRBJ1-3	TGCAGCGTTGAAGCATGGACAGACTCTGGAAACACCATATATTTT	CSVEAWTDSGNTIYF
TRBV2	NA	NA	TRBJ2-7	TGTGCCGGCCGATGGACATTTTCCTACGAGCAGTACTTC	CAGRWTFSYEQYF
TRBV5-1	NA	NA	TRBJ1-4	TGCGCCAGCAGCTTGGACGGGGGGATGACAACTAATGAAAAACTGTTTTTT	CASSLDGGMTTNEKLFF
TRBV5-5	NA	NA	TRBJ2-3	TGTGCCAGCAGCTTGCTGGGCCGGGAGACAGATACGCAGTATTTT	CASSLLGRETDTQYF
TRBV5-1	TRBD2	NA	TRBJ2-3	TGCGCCAGCAGCCTAGGGACTAGCGGAAGCACAGATACGCAGTATTTT	CASSLGTSGSTDTQYF
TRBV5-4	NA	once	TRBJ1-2	TGTGCCAGCAGCTCGCCCGGGGGGGAATTGGGTGGCTACACCTTC	CASSSPGGELGGYTF
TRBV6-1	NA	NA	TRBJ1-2	TGTGCCAGCAGGATGGACAGTCTCTATGGCTACACCTTC	CASRMDSLYGYTF
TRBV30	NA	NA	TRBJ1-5	TGTGCCTGGGATACCGGGACTTCGGCCGATCAGCCCCAGCATTTT	CAWDTGTSADQPQHF
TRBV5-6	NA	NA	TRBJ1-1	TGTGCCAGCAGGGTGATCGGGAGAGGCAACACTGAAGCTTTCTTT	CASRVIGRGNTEAFF
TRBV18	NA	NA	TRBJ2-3	TGTGCCAGCTCACCGCAGGGGATGGAAGCAGATACGCAGTATTTT	CASSPQGMEADTQYF
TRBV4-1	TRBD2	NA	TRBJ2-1	TGCGCCAGCAGCCGAGACACTAGCGGGTTCTACAATGAGCAGTTCTTC	CASSRDTSGFYNEQFF
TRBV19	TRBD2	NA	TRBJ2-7	TGTGCCAGTAGTACGATGGGGGTAGCGGGAGCTTTGTACGAGCAGTACTTC	CASSTMGVAGALYEQYF
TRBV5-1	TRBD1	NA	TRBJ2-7	TGCGCCAGCAGCCGGACAGGGGGCTCCTACGAGCAGTACTTC	CASSRTGGSYEQYF
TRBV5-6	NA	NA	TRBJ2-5	TGTGCCAGCAGCCAGAAGATTCAGACCCAGTACTTC	CASSQKIQTQYF
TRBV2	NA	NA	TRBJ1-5	TGTGCCAGCAGTGAAGACTATCAGCCCCAGCATTTT	CASSEDYQPQHF
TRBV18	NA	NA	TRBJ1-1	TGTGCCAGCTCAGGAAACGGAGACACTGAAGCTTTCTTT	CASSGNGDTEAFF
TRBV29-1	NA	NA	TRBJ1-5	TGCAGCGTTGATTTAGAACAGCCCCAGCATTTT	CSVDLEQPQHF
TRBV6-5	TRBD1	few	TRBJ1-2	TGTGCCAGCAATGGAGGGGACAGGGCTAACTATGGCTACACCTTC	CASNGGDRANYGYTF
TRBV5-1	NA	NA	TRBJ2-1	TGCGCCAGCAGACTAGCAGCTTACAATGAGCAGTTCTTC	CASRLAAYNEQFF
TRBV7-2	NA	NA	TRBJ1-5	TGTGCCAGCAGCTTAACGGAGGGGAGGCATCAGCCCCAGCATTTT	CASSLTEGRHQPQHF
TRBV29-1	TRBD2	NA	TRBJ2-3	TGCAGCGTTCTATCCGGCGGGAGTGGTACAGATACGCAGTATTTT	CSVLSGGSGTDTQYF
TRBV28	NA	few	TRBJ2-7	TGTGCCAGCAGTTTAAACAGGGAGCAGTACTTC	CASSLNREQYF
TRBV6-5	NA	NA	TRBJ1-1	TGTGCCAGCAGTTCGTCCAGCGCAAAGAACACTGAAGCTTTCTTT	CASSSSSAKNTEAFF
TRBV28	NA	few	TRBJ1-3	TGTGCCAGCAGTTTTCCCAGCTCTGGAAACACCATATATTTT	CASSFPSSGNTIYF
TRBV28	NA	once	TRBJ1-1	TGTGCCAGCAGATCAGGGGATCTGAACACTGAAGCTTTCTTT	CASRSGDLNTEAFF
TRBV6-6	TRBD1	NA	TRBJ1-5	TGTGCCAGCAGTTACTCCCCGCAGGGGGCTTTCCAGCCCCAGCATTTT	CASSYSPQGAFQPQHF
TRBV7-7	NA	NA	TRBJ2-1	TGTGCTAGCAGCTCCACACCGGGGAGTGAGCAGTTCTTC	CASSSTPGSEQFF
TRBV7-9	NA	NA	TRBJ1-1	TGTGCCAGCAGCTTAGATGTAGGGGGAGTCGTTTCGGACACTGAAGCTTTCTTT	CASSLDVGGVVSDTEAFF
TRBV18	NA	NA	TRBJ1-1	TGTGCCAGCACGTCAAACGGGGGGAACACTGAAGCTTTCTTT	CASTSNGGNTEAFF
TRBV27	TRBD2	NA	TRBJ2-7	TGTGCCAGCATGGGGGAGCGGGAGGGCTACGAGCAGTACTTC	CASMGEREGYEQYF
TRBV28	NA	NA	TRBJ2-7	TGTGCCAGCAGTGGGGCAGGGAACGAGCAGTACTTC	CASSGAGNEQYF
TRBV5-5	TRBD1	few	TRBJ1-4	TGTGCCAGCAGTATTTCAGGGGGCAGTAATGAAAAACTGTTTTTT	CASSISGGSNEKLFF
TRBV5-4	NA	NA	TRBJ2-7	TGTGCCAGCAGCTTCATTTCAAGGGGGGAGCAGTACTTC	CASSFISRGEQYF
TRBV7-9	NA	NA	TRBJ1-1	TGTGCCAGCAGCCCCGAGACTGAGAAAGCTTTCTTT	CASSPETEKAFF
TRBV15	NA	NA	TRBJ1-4	TGTGCCACCAGCAGAAACAGGAATGAAAAACTGTTTTTT	CATSRNRNEKLFF
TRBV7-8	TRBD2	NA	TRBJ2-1	TGTGCCAGCAGCTTAATAGCGGGGTTCTCCTACAATGAGCAGTTCTTC	CASSLIAGFSYNEQFF
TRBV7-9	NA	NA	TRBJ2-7	TGTGCCAGCAGCCTTCAGGGCCCCAGAGCAGAAGAGCAGTACTTC	CASSLQGPRAEEQYF
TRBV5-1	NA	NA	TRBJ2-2	TGCGCCAGCAGCTTGGTTCAGGGGAACACCGGGGAGCTGTTTTTT	CASSLVQGNTGELFF
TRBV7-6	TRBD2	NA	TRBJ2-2	TGTGCCAGCAGCTTGACCGGGGGGGCGAACACCGGGGAGCTGTTTTTT	CASSLTGGANTGELFF
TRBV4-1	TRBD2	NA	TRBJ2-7	TGCGCCAGCAGCCATCGAAGCGGGACTAGCGCTTCCTACGAGCAGTACTTC	CASSHRSGTSASYEQYF
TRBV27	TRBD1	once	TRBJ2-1	TGTGCCAGCAGGAGGACAGGGGGCTCCTACAATGAGCAGTTCTTC	CASRRTGGSYNEQFF
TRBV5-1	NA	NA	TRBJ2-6	TGCGCCAGCAGCTCCGGGGGCTCTGGGGCCAACGTCCTGACTTTC	CASSSGGSGANVLTF
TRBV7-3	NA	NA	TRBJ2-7	TGTGCCAGCAGCTTAAATGCGGCGGGGCACGGCGAGCAGTACTTC	CASSLNAAGHGEQYF
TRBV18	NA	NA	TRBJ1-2	TGTGCCAGCTCACCAGACTTTTATGGCTACACCTTC	CASSPDFYGYTF
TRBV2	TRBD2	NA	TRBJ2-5	TGTGCCAGCAGTGGGGGACTAGCGGGCCAAGGGACCCAGTACTTC	CASSGGLAGQGTQYF
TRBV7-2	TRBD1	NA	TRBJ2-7	TGTGCCAGCAGCTTCTACAGGGGGCAGAGAGGCACCTACGAGCAGTACTTC	CASSFYRGQRGTYEQYF
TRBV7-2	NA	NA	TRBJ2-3	TGTGCCAGCAGCCTGCGCTTCAGCACAGATACGCAGTATTTT	CASSLRFSTDTQYF
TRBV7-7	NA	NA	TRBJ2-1	TGTGCCAGCAGCTTAAGGCCAGGGGATCGGGATGAGCAGTTCTTC	CASSLRPGDRDEQFF